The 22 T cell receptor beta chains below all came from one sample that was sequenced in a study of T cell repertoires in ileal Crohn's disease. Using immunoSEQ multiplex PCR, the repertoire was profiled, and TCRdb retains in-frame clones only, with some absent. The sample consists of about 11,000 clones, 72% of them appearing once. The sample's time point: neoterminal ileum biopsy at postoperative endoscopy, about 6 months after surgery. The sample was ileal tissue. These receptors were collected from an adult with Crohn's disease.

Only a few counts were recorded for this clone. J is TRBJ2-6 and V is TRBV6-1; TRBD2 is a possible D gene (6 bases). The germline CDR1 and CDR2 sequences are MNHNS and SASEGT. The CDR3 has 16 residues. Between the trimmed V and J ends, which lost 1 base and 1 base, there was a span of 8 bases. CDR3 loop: CASSEEEGSGANVLTF. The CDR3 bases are TGTGCCAGCAGTGAAGAGGAGGGGTCTGGGGCCAACGTCCTGACTTTC.

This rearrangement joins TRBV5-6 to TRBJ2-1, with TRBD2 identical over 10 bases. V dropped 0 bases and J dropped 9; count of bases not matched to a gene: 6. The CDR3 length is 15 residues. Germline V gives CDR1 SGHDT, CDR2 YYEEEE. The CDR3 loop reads CASSLVTSGIGEQFF. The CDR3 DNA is TGTGCCAGCAGCTTGGTAACTAGCGGGATAGGTGAGCAGTTCTTC. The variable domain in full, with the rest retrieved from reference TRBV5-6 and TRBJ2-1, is DAGVTQSPTHLIKTRGQQVTLRCSPKSGHDTVSWYQQALGQGPQFIFQYYEEEERQRGNFPDRFSGHQFPNYSSELNVNALLLGDSALYLCASSLVTSGIGEQFFGPGTRLTVL.

For the CDR3, the DNA is TGTGCCAGAAGCTTGGACAGGGGGTCCTACGAGCAGTACTTC. As protein: CARSLDRGSYEQYF. This chain connects TRBV5-3 to TRBJ2-7, with 8 bases lining up with TRBD1. TRBV5-3 is recorded as an ORF, its role being uncertain. CDR3 length equals 14 residues. V lost 0 bases, J lost 1 base, and 0 bases stayed unmatched.

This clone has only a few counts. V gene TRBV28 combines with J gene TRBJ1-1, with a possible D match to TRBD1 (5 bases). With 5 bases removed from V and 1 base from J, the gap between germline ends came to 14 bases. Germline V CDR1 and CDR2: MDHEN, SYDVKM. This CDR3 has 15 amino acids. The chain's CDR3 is CASSRLGHSNTEAFF. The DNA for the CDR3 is TGTGCCAGCAGTCGACTAGGACACTCGAACACTGAAGCTTTCTTT.

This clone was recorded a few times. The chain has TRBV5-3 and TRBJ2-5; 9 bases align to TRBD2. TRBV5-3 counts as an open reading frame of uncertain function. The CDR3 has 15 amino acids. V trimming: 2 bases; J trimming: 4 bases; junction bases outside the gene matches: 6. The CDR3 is CARSLEAGGRETQYF. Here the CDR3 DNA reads TGTGCCAGAAGCTTAGAGGCGGGAGGGCGAGAGACCCAGTACTTC.

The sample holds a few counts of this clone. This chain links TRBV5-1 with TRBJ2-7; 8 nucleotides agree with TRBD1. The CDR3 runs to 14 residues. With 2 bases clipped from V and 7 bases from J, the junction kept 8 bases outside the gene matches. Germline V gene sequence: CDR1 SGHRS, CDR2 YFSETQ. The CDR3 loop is CASSFRQGSDEQYF. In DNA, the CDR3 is TGCGCCAGCAGCTTCCGACAGGGGAGTGATGAGCAGTACTTC. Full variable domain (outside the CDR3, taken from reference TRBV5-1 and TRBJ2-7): KAGVTQTPRYLIKTRGQQVTLSCSPISGHRSVSWYQQTPGQGLQFLFEYFSETQRNKGNFPGRFSGRQFSNSRSEMNVSTLELGDSALYLCASSFRQGSDEQYFGPGTRLTVT.

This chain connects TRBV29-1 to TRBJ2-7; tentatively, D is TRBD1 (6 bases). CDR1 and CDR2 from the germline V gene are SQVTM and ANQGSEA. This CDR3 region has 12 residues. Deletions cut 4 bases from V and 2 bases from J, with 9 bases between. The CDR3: CSVGDTPYEQYF. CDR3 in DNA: TGCAGCGTTGGGGACACCCCCTACGAGCAGTACTTC.

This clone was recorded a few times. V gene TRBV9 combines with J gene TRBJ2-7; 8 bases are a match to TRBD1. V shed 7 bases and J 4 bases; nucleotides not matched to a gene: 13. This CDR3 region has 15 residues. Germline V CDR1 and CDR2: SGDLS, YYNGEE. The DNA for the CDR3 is TGTGCCAGCTCGGGGGAAACAGGGGGAGAATACGAGCAGTACTTC. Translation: CASSGETGGEYEQYF. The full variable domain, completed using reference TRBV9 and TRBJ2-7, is DSGVTQTPKHLITATGQRVTLRCSPRSGDLSVYWYQQSLDQGLQFLIQYYNGEERAKGNILERFSAQQFPDLHSELNLSSLELGDSALYFCASSGETGGEYEQYFGPGTRLTVT.

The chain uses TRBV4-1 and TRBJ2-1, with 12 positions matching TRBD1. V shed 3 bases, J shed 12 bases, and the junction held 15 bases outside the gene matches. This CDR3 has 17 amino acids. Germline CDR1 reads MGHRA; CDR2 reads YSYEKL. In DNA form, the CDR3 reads TGCGCCAGCAGCCAGGGGACAGGGGGCGCGGGGGGTCAAGTGCAGTTCTTC. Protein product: CASSQGTGGAGGQVQFF.

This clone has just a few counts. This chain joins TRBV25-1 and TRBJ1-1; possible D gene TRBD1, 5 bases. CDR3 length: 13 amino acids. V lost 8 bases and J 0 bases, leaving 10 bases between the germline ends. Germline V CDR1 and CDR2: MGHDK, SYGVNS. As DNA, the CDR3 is TGTGCCAGCCAGACAGAAATGAACACTGAAGCTTTCTTT. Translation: CASQTEMNTEAFF.

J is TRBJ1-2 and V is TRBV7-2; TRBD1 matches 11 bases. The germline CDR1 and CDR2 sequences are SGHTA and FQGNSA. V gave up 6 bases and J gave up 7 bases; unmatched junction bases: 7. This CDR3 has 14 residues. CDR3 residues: CASSFAGTGGGYTF. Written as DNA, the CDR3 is TGTGCCAGCAGTTTCGCCGGGACAGGGGGTGGCTACACCTTC. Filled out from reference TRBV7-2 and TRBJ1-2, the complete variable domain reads GAGVSQSPSNKVTEKGKDVELRCDPISGHTALYWYRQSLGQGLEFLIYFQGNSAPDKSGLPSDRFSAERTGGSVSTLTIQRTQQEDSAVYLCASSFAGTGGGYTFGSGTRLTVV.

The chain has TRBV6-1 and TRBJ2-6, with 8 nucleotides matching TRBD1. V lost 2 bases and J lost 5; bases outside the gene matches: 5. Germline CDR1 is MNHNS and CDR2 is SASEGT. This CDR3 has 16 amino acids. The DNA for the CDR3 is TGTGCCAGCAGTGAAACAGGGGGGCTCTGGGCCAACGTCCTGACTTTC. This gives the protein CASSETGGLWANVLTF.

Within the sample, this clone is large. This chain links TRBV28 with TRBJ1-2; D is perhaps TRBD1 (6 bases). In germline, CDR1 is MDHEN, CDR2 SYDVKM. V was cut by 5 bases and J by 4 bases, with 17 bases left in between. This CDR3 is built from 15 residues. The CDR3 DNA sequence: TGTGCCAGCAGTCCATCCTCAGGGGAGAGCTATGGCTACACCTTC. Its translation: CASSPSSGESYGYTF.

The CDR3 here is CSVGQGNTEAFF. DNA of the CDR3: TGCAGCGTTGGACAGGGAAACACTGAAGCTTTCTTT. V gene TRBV29-1 combines with J gene TRBJ1-1; 7 bases fit TRBD1. The trim removed 4 bases at V and 2 bases at J, leaving 1 base unmatched. Germline lookup yields CDR1 SQVTM and CDR2 ANQGSEA. The CDR3 has 12 residues. Combining the CDR3 with reference TRBV29-1 and TRBJ1-1 gives the whole variable domain SAVISQKPSRDICQRGTSLTIQCQVDSQVTMMFWYRQQPGQSLTLIATANQGSEATYESGFVIDKFPISRPNLTFSTLTVSNMSPEDSSIYLCSVGQGNTEAFFGQGTRLTVV.

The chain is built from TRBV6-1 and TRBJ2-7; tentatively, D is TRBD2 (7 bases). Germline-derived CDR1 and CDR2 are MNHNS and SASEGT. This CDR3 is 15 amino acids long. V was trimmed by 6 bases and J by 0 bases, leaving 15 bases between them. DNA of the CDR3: TGTGCCAGCAGGGGAGGGACACCGAGCTCCTACGAGCAGTACTTC. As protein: CASRGGTPSSYEQYF.

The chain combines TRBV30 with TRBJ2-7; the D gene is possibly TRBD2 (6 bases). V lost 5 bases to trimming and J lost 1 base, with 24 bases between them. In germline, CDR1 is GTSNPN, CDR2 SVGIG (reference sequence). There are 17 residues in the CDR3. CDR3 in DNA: TGTGCCTGGGGCCCCCGGAGGGACCCCGAGAGGTCCTACGAGCAGTACTTC. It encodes CAWGPRRDPERSYEQYF.

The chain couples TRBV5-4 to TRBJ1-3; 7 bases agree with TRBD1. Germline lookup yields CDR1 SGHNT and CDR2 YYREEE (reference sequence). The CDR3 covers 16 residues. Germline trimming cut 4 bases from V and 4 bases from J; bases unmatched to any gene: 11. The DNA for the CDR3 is TGTGCCAGCAGCGGACAGGCGACAGGCCTGGGAAACACCATATATTTT. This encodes CASSGQATGLGNTIYF.

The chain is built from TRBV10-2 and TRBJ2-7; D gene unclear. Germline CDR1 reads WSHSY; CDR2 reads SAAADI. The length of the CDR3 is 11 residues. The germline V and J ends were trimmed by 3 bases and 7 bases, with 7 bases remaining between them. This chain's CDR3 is CASSERREQYF. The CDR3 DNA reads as TGCGCCAGCAGTGAACGGCGGGAGCAGTACTTC.

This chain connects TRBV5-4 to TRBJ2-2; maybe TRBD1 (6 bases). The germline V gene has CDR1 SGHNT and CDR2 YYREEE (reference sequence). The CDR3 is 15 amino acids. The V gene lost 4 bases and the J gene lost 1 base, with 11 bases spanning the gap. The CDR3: CASSVRGLNTGELFF. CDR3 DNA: TGTGCCAGCAGCGTCAGGGGCCTGAACACCGGGGAGCTGTTTTTT.

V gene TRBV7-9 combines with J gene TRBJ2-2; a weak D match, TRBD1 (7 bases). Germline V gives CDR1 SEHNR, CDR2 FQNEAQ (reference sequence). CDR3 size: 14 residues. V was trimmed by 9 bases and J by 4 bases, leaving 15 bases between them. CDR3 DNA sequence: TGTGCCAGTAGTTGGCAGGGGGGCACCGGGGAGCTGTTTTTT. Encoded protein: CASSWQGGTGELFF.

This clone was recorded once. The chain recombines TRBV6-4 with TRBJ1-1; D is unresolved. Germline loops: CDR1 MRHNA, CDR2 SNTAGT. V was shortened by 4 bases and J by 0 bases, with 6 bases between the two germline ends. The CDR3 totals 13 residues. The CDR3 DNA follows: TGTGCCAGCAGTGTGCAGATGAACACTGAAGCTTTCTTT. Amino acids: CASSVQMNTEAFF.

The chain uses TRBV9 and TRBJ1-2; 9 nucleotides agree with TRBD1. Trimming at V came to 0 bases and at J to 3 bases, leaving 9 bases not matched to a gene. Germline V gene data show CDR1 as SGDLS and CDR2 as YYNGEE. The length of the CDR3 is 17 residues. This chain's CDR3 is CASSVEGRDRVDYGYTF. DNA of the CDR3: TGTGCCAGCAGCGTAGAAGGTCGGGACAGGGTGGACTATGGCTACACCTTC.